One sample yielded the 6 T cell receptor beta chains listed below, sequenced in a study of cytotoxic CD8 clonotypes in ibrutinib-treated CLL. TCRdb keeps only in-frame clones here, not all; method: immunoSEQ multiplex PCR. Of 75,000 to 90,000 clones in the sample, over 65% are singletons; the top ten hold around 36%. The input for sequencing was PBMCs, taken after 24 months of ibrutinib treatment. The receptors were gathered from a human donor with chronic lymphocytic leukemia.

CDR3 coding DNA: TGTGCCTGGAGCATAGGGGCGGGGGAAAAACTGTTTTTT. Its translation: CAWSIGAGEKLFF. The rearrangement links TRBV30 to TRBJ1-4; possibly TRBD1 for D (5 bases). Germline V gene data show CDR1 as GTSNPN and CDR2 as SVGIG (reference sequence). V gave up 3 bases and J gave up 8 bases, with 13 bases separating them. The CDR3 spans 13 residues.

J is TRBJ2-3 and V is TRBV7-2; 7 bases line up with TRBD2. V trimming: 5 bases; J trimming: 2 bases; junction bases outside the gene matches: 7. The CDR3 is made up of 15 amino acids. Germline V gene data show CDR1 as SGHTA and CDR2 as FQGNSA. DNA for the CDR3: TGTGCCAGCAGCCCCGGGGGAGGGGCCACAGATACGCAGTATTTT. Protein product: CASSPGGGATDTQYF.

This rearrangement joins TRBV6-5 to TRBJ2-7; D remains ambiguous. Germline values: CDR1 MNHEY, CDR2 SVGAGI. The CDR3 runs to 14 residues. V was trimmed by 2 bases and J by 5 bases, leaving 13 bases between them. The CDR3 DNA sequence: TGTGCCAGCAGTTACCCTGGTCTCCCAAACGAGCAGTACTTC. Residues: CASSYPGLPNEQYF.

This clone was recorded a few times. V gene TRBV5-1 combines with J gene TRBJ2-3, with D tentatively TRBD2 (5 bases). Trimming took off 2 bases at V and 1 base at J, with 11 bases between the two ends. Germline CDR1 is SGHRS and CDR2 is YFSETQ. CDR3 length equals 15 residues. CDR3 sequence reads: CASSFSGKGTDTQYF. DNA for the CDR3: TGCGCCAGCAGCTTTTCCGGGAAGGGCACAGATACGCAGTATTTT.

The chain links TRBV29-1 to TRBJ2-1, with D unresolved. Germline V gene lookup returns CDR1 SQVTM and CDR2 ANQGSEA. CDR3 length: 14 residues. V was clipped by 5 bases and J by 4 bases, with 15 bases between them. In DNA form, the CDR3 reads TGCAGCGTTCCCCGACCCAACACTTACAATGAGCAGTTCTTC. It codes for CSVPRPNTYNEQFF.

The chain carries TRBV2 and TRBJ2-1; the D call may be TRBD1 or TRBD2 (5 bases each). Germline V gives CDR1 SNHLY, CDR2 FYNNEI. Deletions cut 0 bases from V and 8 bases from J, with 17 bases between. This CDR3 comprises 16 residues. Here the CDR3 DNA reads TGTGCCAGCAGTGAAGCGCTTCGCCACAGAGGGGATGAGCAGTTCTTC. It yields the protein CASSEALRHRGDEQFF.